Here is one T cell receptor beta chain with its context. The sample holds one count of this clone. The target of this receptor is not known. Per-base quality was not reported, and no clone a single base away is much larger than it. At one collaborating source in Seattle, patients were enrolled during active infection and were followed longitudinally through the course of disease. The collaborating institutions used their own protocols to collect whole blood in K2EDTA tubes. For TCRbeta analysis, collaborators shipped samples in one of three forms: frozen whole blood, isolated PBMCs, or DNA extracted from either of those sample types. The data were taken from a study of blood T cell repertoires in COVID-19 (dated by TCRdb to 2018 to 2021). A note on the overall study: Samples from collaborators originated in the United States, Italy and Spain and spanned both the acute and convalescent phases of COVID-19. The material from the prospective study consisted of cDNA or gDNA derived from T cells, B-cell-depleted T cells, or PBMCs. The repertoires were released in a freely available public database meant as a resource for research on the immune response to SARS-CoV-2. The dataset comprised deeply sampled blood TCRbeta repertoires from subjects exposed to, actively infected with, or recovered from COVID-19. Samples came from the ongoing ImmuneRACE study (first 160 participants) plus 1,254 subjects from 6 global collaborators. Sample metadata almost always included a de-identified subject ID, COVID-19 status, age in years and sex. Where HLA class I and class II types were available, the types were taken from metadata supplied by the sample provider, not from assay-based typing. Study-level results and caveats: The quantity of clinical and demographic metadata differed by source and by participant and was supplied without curation.

TCRbeta CDR3 regions were amplified from genomic DNA using the immunoSEQ Assay, a bias-controlled multiplex PCR. Under the source paper's analysis protocol: Within the assay, amplification of reference gene primers was used to estimate how many nucleated cells each sample contained. To quantify the absolute abundance of each unique TCRbeta CDR3 rearrangement, sequence reads were collapsed and filtered. For each sample, productive Simpson clonality was calculated as the square root of Simpson's diversity index over productive rearrangements. TCRdb limited this immuneACCESS table to in-frame rearrangements with V and J called. A share of clones is missing; checked studies link under half to unresolved V genes, and the rest is unexplained. For V, J and clone size, that table is used; D and trimming come from the DNA. The sample profile shows fewer than 140,000 clones; 60% to 85% of them were found once. The ten biggest clones cover roughly 6% of the sample.

CDR1 is given as SGHAT and CDR2 as FQNNGV, both from the germline V gene. Measured from the cysteine to the phenylalanine, the CDR3 is 15 residues long. Only CDR3 DNA is held: 45 bases, read in frame from base 1. V and J are truncated by 1 base and 4 bases respectively, leaving an intervening sequence of 13 bases. The sequence came from a man older than 75 with COVID-19, enrolled during active disease. Sequencing used peripheral blood. The sequence joins TRBV11-2 to TRBJ1-1; the D gene remains uncertain. The CDR3 is CASSLGFGQPTEAFF. In nucleotides, the sequence is TGTGCCAGCAGCTTAGGGTTCGGTCAACCCACTGAAGCTTTCTTT.